This TCR beta chain derives from a study of blood T cells in healthy people across ages. Using a J-beta primer mix together with a sample-barcoded 5' primer, a second PCR was run for about 7 to 12 cycles. Via MiXCR, TCRdb re-called the 5' RACE reads, giving one row per CDR3 protein. The sample includes hundreds of thousands of distinct CDR3 sequences, about 48% of them seen just once. From germline, CDR1 is SGHTA and CDR2 FQGNSA. The CDR3 length is 15 residues. The V and J ends lost 4 bases and 3 bases, in that order; junction bases with no gene match: 5. The chain employs TRBV7-2 and TRBJ2-1; 8 nucleotides line up with TRBD1. This receptor was identified in a man aged 25 to 40 in good health. Sequencing was done on a sample of blood. The CDR3 protein is CASSSDREYYNEQFF. The CDR3 DNA follows: TGTGCCAGCAGCTCGGACAGGGAATACTACAATGAGCAGTTCTTC.